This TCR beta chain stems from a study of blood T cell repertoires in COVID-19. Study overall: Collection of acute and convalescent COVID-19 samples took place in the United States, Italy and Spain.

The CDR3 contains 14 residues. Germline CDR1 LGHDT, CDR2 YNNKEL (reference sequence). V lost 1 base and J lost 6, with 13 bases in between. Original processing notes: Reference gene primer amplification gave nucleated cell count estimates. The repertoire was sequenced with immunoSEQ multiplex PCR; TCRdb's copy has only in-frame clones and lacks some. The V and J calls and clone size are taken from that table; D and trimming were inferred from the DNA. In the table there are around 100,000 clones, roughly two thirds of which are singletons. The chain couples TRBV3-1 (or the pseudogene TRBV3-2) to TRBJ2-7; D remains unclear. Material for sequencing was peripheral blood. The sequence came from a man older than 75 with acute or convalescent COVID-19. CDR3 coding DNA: TGTGCCAGCAGCCAAGCGGTATCTTCTCGCGAGCAGTACTTC. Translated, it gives CASSQAVSSREQYF.